This TCR beta chain appears in the sequencing data of a study of blood T cell repertoires in COVID-19. Study information: Sites across the United States, Italy and Spain contributed samples from acute and convalescent COVID-19. T cells, B-cell-depleted T cells, or PBMCs supplied cDNA or gDNA.

The CDR3 length is 13 residues. CDR1 is MDHEN, CDR2 SYDVKM, per germline. V was trimmed by 3 bases and J by 2 bases, leaving 8 bases between them. In the authors' workflow: Reference gene primer amplification gave nucleated cell count estimates. The data were produced by immunoSEQ multiplex PCR, yet TCRdb's version contains in-frame clones alone and is incomplete. The V and J calls and clone size were taken over from that table, and D and trimming were inferred from the DNA. This table holds nearly 55,000 clones, about 90% found once. The sequenced material came from peripheral blood. V gene TRBV28 combines with J gene TRBJ2-7, with D possibly TRBD2 on 6 matching bases. The receptor's source is a woman aged 55-69 years with active or convalescent COVID-19. The CDR3 sequence: CASSLGGPYEQYF. The CDR3 DNA reads as TGTGCCAGCAGTTTGGGGGGTCCCTACGAGCAGTACTTC. The entire variable domain, with the rest obtained from reference TRBV28 and TRBJ2-7, is as follows: DVKVTQSSRYLVKRTGEKVFLECVQDMDHENMFWYRQDPGLGLRLIYFSYDVKMKEKGDIPEGYSVSREKKERFSLILESASTNQTSMYLCASSLGGPYEQYFGPGTRLTVT.